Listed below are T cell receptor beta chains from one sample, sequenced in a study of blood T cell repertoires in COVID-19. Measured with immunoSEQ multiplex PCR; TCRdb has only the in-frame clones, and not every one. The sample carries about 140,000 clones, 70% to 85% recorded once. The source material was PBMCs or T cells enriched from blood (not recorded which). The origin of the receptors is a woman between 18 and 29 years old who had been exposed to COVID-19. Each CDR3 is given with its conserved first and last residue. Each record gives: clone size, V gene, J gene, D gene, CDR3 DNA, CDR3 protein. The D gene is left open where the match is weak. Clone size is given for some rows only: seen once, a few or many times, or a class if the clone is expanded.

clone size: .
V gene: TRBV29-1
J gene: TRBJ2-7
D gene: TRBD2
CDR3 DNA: TGCAGCGTTGATCGGGGGGTTTCGCGGTACTTC
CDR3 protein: CSVDRGVSRYF

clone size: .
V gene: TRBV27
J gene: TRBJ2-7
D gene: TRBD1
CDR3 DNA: TGTGCCAGCAGCCCGGGACAGATATTCTACGAGCAGTACTTC
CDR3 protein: CASSPGQIFYEQYF

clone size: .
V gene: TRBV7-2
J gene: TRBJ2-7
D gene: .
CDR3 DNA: TGTGCCAGCAGCTACCCGGAAGGGGTTACCTACGAGCAGTACTTC
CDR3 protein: CASSYPEGVTYEQYF

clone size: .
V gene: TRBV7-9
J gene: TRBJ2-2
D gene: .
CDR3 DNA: TGTGCCAGCAGCAGAGTGAGCGGGGAGCTGTTTTTT
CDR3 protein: CASSRVSGELFF

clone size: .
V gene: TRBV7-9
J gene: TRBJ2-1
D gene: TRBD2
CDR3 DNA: TGTGCCAGCAGCTCCGGGGGGCTAGCGGGCTACTCCTACAATGAGCAGTTCTTC
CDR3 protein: CASSSGGLAGYSYNEQFF

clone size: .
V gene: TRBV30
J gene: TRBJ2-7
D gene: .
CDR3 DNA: TGTGCCTGGGGGGAACAGGGCCGCTCCTACGAGCAGTACTTC
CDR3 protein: CAWGEQGRSYEQYF

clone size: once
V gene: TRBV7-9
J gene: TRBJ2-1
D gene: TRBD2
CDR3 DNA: TGTGCCAGCAACCAGGTAGCGGGAAGCTCCTACAATGAGCAGTTCTTC
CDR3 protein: CASNQVAGSSYNEQFF

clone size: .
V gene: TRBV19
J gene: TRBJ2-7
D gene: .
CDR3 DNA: TGTGCCAGTAGTATAGTCGGAGGGGCCCTCTACGAGCAGTACTTC
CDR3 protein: CASSIVGGALYEQYF

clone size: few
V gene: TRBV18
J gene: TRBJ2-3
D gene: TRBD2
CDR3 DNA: TGTGCCAGCTCCCGGGGGAGCGGGGTTCCTAGCACAGATACGCAGTATTTT
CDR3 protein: CASSRGSGVPSTDTQYF

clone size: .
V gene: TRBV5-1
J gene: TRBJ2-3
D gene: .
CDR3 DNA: TGCGCCAGCAGCGCCCCTACTAGCACACCCACGCAGTATTTT
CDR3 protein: CASSAPTSTPTQYF

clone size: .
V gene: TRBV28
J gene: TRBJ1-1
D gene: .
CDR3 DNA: TGTGCCAGCACTATAATTTCCCCGAACACTGAAGCTTTCTTT
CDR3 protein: CASTIISPNTEAFF

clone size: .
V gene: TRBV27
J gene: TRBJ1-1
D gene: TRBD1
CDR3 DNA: TGTGCCAGCAGATCACTTGGGGTGACAGGGGACAGCACTGAAGCTTTCTTT
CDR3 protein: CASRSLGVTGDSTEAFF

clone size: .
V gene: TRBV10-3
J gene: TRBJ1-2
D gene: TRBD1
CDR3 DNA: TGTGCCATCAGTCCAAGGGACAGGGACCATGGCTACACCTTC
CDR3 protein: CAISPRDRDHGYTF

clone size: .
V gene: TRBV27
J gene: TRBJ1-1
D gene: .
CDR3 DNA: TGTGCCAGCAGTTTACTGGGTCTGGGAGGGCCTGAAGCTTTCTTT
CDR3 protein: CASSLLGLGGPEAFF

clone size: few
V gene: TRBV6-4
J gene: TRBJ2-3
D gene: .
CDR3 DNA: TGTGCCAGCAGTGAAAGCTCCTCTAGCACAGATACGCAGTATTTT
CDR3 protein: CASSESSSSTDTQYF

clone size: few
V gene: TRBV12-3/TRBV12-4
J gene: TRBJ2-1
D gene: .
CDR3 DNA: TGTGCCAGCAGTTCTAATTTACGAACGTTCTTC
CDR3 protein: CASSSNLRTFF

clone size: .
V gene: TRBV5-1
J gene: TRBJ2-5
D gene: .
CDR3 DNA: TGCGCCAGCAGCCCCACCGAGTACCAAGAGACCCAGTACTTC
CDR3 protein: CASSPTEYQETQYF

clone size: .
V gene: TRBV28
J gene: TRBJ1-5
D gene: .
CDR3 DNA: TGTGCCAGCACGCGGGGGGGCAGCAATCAGCCCCAGCATTTT
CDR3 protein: CASTRGGSNQPQHF

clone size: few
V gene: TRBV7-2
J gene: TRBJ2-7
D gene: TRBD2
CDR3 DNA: TGTGCCAGCAGCTGGGCTAGCGGGGATCGCTACGAGCAGTACTTC
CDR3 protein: CASSWASGDRYEQYF

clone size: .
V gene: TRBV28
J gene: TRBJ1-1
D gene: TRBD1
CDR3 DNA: TGTGCCAGGCCAACAGGGGGCGCTGAAGCTTTCTTT
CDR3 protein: CARPTGGAEAFF

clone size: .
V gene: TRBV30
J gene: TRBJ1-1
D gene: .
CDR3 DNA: TGTGCCTGGAGTGCCTCCAGGGCGAACACTGAAGCTTTCTTT
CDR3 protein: CAWSASRANTEAFF

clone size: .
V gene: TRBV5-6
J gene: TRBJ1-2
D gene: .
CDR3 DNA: TGTGCCAGCAGCTTGGCGGGGGGGGCAGACGGCTACACCTTC
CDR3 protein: CASSLAGGADGYTF

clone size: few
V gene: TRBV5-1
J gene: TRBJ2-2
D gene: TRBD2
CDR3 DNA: TGCGCCAGCACCCGGACTAGCGGGTCCATCGGGGAGCTGTTTTTT
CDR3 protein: CASTRTSGSIGELFF

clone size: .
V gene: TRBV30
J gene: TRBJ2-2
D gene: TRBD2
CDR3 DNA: TGTGCCTGGACCACGCCAGGACTAGCGGGAGTGAACACCGGGGAGCTGTTTTTT
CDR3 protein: CAWTTPGLAGVNTGELFF

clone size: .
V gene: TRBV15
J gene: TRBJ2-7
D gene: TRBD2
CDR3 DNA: TGTGCCACCAGCAGTGAGACTAGCGGGAGATCCGAGCAGTACTTC
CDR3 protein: CATSSETSGRSEQYF

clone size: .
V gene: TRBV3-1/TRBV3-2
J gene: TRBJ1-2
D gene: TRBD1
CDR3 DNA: TGTGCCAGCAGCCAGCGGGACAGGGGTCGAGTAAGCTATGGCTACACCTTC
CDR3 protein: CASSQRDRGRVSYGYTF

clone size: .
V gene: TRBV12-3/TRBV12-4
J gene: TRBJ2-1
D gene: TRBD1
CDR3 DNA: TGTGCCAGCGGACGGACAGGGTGGAATGAGCAGTTCTTC
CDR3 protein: CASGRTGWNEQFF

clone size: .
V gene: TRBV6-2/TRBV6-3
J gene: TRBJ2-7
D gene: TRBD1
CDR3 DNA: TGTGCCAGCAGTCTAGGACAGGTTACGGGCGAGCAGTACTTC
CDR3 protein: CASSLGQVTGEQYF

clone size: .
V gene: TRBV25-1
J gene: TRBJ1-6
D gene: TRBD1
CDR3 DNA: TGTGCCAGCGCCACCCCACAGGGGGTTAATTCACCCCTCCACTTT
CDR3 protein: CASATPQGVNSPLHF

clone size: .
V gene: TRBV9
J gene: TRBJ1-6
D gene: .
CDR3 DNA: TGTGCCAGCAGCGTTAAGGGGGATTCACCCCTCCACTTT
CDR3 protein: CASSVKGDSPLHF

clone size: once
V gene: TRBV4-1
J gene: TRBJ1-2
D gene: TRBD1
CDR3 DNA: TGCGCCAGCAGCCAAGTCGTGCAGGGGGCGCGAGGCTATGGCTACACCTTC
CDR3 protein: CASSQVVQGARGYGYTF

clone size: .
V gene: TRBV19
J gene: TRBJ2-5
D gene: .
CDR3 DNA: TGTGCCAGTAGACAATCTGGAGAGACCCAGTACTTC
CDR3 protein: CASRQSGETQYF

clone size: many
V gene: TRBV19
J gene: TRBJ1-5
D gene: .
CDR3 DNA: TGTGCCAGTAGCTCCCGGGGGGAGGGAGTGGGCAATCAGCCCCAGCATTTT
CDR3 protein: CASSSRGEGVGNQPQHF

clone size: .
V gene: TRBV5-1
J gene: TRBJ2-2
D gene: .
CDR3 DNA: TGCGCCAGCAGCTTTGACACCCCCTCCGGGGAGCTGTTTTTT
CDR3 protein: CASSFDTPSGELFF

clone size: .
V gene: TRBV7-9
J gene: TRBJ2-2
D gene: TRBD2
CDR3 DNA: TGTGCCAGCAGCAGAACTAGCGGGAGTTCTGGGGAGCTGTTTTTT
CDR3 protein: CASSRTSGSSGELFF

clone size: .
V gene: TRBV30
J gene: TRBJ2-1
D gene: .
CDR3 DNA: TGTGCCTGGAGTAGACAGGTCGACAATGAGCAGTTCTTC
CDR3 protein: CAWSRQVDNEQFF

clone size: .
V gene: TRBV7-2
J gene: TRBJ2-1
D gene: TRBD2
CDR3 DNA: TGTGCCAGCAGCTTCCCTAGCGGGAGCTCCTACAATGAGCAGTTCTTC
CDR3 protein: CASSFPSGSSYNEQFF

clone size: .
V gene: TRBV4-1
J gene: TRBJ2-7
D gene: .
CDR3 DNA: TGCGCCAGCAGCCAAGGGACAGAGAGACTCCACGAGCAGTACTTC
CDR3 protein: CASSQGTERLHEQYF

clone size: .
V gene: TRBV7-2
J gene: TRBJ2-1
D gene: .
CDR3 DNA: TGTGCCAGCAGCTCCCAGGTCGGGAGCTATGAGCAGTTCTTC
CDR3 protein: CASSSQVGSYEQFF

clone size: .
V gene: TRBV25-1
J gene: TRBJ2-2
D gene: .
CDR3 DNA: TGTGCCAGCAGTGACAGGGGAGACACCGGGGAGCTGTTTTTT
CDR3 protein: CASSDRGDTGELFF

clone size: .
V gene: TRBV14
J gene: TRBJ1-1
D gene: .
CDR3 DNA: TGTGCCAGCAAAGACAGACGGGCAAGTCGGGCTTTCTTT
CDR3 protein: CASKDRRASRAFF

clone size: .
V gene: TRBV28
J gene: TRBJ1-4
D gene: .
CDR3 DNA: TGTGCCAGCAGCCTCCCGGGGGCAACTAATGAAAAACTGTTTTTT
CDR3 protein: CASSLPGATNEKLFF

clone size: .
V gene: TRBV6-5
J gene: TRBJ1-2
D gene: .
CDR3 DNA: TGTGCCAGCAGTTACCGGCGTACGGAACCGAGGAGTGGCTACACCTTC
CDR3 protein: CASSYRRTEPRSGYTF

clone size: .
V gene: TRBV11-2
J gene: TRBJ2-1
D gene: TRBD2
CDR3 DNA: TGTGCCAGCAGAACCGTTAGCGGGAGTGGGAATGAGCAGTTCTTC
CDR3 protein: CASRTVSGSGNEQFF

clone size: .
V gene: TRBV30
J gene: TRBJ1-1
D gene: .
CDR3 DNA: TGTGCCTGGAGTCGGAGAAACACTGAAGCTTTCTTT
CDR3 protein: CAWSRRNTEAFF

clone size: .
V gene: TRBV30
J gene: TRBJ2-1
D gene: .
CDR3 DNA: TGTGCCTGGTCCCGGGAGTACGATGAGCAGTTCTTC
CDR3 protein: CAWSREYDEQFF

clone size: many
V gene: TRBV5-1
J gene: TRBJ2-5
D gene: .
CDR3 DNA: TGCGCCAGCAGCCAACAAGAGACCCAGTACTTC
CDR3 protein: CASSQQETQYF

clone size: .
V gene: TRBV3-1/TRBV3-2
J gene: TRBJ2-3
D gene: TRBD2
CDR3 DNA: TGTGCCAGCAGCCACAACCAGCGGGAGGGCCCAGATACGCAGTATTTT
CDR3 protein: CASSHNQREGPDTQYF

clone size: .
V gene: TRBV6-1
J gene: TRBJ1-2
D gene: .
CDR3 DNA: TGTGCCAGCAGTGAACGGCAGGGAAGGGATGGCTACACCTTC
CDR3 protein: CASSERQGRDGYTF

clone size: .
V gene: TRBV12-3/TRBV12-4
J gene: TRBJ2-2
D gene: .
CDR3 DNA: TGTGCCAGCAGTCCTCAGGGCGCCGGGGAGCTGTTTTTT
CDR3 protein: CASSPQGAGELFF

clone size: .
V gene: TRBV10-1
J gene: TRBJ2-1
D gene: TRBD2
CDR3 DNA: TGCGCCAGCAGTGAGACAATAGCGGGGCCGTACAATGAGCAGTTCTTC
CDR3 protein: CASSETIAGPYNEQFF

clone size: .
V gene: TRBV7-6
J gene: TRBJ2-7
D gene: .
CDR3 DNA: TGTGCCAGCAGCTTGGGCGCCCTTGGGGGGACGAGGGAGCAGTACTTC
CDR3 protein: CASSLGALGGTREQYF

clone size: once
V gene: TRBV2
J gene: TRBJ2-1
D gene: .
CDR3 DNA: TGTGCCAGCCGGTCCGGGAGTTACAATGAGCAGTTCTTC
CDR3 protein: CASRSGSYNEQFF

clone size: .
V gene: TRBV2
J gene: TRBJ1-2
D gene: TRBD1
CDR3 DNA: TGTGCCAGCAGTAACGACAGGGGTAACTATGGCTACACCTTC
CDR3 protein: CASSNDRGNYGYTF

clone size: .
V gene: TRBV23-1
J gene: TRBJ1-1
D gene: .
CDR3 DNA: TGCGCCAGCAGTCATTGGGGGCCCACGGGAACTGAAGCTTTCTTT
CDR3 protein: CASSHWGPTGTEAFF

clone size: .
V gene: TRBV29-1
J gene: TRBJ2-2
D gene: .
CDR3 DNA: TGCAGCGCTCGGCCGCAGGGCACCGGGGAGCTGTTTTTT
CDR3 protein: CSARPQGTGELFF

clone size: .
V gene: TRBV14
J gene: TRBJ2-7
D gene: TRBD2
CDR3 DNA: TGTGCCAGCAGCCTACCGGGACTAGCCCCTTCCGAGCAGTACTTC
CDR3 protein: CASSLPGLAPSEQYF

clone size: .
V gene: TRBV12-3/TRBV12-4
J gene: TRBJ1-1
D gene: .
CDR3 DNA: TGTGCCAGCAGTTTAAATAGAAACACTGAAGCTTTCTTT
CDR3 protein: CASSLNRNTEAFF

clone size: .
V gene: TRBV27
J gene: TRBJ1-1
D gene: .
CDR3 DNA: TGTGCCAGCAGTTTAGGAGGTTCTGCTGAAGCTTTCTTT
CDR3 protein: CASSLGGSAEAFF